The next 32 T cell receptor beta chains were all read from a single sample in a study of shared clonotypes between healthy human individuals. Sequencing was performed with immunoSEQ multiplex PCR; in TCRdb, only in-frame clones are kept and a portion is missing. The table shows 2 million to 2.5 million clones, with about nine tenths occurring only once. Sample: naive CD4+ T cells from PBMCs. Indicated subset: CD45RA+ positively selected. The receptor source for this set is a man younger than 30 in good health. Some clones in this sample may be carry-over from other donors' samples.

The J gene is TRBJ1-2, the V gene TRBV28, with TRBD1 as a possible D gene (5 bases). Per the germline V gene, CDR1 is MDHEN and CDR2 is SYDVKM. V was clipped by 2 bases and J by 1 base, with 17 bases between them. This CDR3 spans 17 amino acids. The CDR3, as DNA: TGTGCCAGCAGTTTAAGCGGACGGACACTTTTTAACTATGGCTACACCTTC. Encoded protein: CASSLSGRTLFNYGYTF.

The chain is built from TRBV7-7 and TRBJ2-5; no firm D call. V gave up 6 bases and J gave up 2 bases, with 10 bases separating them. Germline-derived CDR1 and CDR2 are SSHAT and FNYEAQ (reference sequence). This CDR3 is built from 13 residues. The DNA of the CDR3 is TGTGCCAGCAGTTTCTCGGCACAAGAGACCCAGTACTTC. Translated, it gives CASSFSAQETQYF.

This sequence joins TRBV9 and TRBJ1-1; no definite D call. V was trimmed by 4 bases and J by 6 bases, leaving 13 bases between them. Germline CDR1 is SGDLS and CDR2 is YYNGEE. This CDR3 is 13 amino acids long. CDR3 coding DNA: TGTGCCAGCAGCCCGAGGCCGTCTGCTGAAGCTTTCTTT. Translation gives CASSPRPSAEAFF.

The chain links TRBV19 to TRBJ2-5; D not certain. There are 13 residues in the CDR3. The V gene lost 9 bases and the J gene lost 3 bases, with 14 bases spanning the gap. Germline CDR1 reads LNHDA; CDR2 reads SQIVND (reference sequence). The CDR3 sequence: CASHSGEKETQYF. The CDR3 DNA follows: TGTGCCAGCCATAGTGGAGAGAAAGAGACCCAGTACTTC.

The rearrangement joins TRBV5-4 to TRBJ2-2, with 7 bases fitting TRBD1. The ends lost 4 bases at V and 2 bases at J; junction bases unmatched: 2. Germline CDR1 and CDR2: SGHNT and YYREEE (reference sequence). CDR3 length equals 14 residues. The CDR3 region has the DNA TGTGCCAGCAGCCGACAGGGCAACACCGGGGAGCTGTTTTTT. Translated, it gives CASSRQGNTGELFF. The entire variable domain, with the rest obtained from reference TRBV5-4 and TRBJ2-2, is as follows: ETGVTQSPTHLIKTRGQQVTLRCSSQSGHNTVSWYQQALGQGPQFIFQYYREEENGRGNFPPRFSGLQFPNYSSELNVNALELDDSALYLCASSRQGNTGELFFGEGSRLTVL.

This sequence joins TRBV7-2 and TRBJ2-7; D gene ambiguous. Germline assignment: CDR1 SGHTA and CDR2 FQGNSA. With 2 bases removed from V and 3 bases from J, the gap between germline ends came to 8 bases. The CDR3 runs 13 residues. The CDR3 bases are TGTGCCAGCAGCTTAAGCCCCCTCTACGAGCAGTACTTC. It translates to CASSLSPLYEQYF.

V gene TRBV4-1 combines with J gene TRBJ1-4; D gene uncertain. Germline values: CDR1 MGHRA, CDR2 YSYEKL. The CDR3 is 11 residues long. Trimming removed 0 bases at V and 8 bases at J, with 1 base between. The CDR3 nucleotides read TGCGCCAGCAGCCAAGAAGAAAAACTGTTTTTT. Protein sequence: CASSQEEKLFF.

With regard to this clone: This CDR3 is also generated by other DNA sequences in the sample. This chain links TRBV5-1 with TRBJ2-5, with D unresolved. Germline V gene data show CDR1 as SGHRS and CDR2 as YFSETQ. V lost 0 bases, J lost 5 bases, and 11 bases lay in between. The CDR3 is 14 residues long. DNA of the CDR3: TGCGCCAGCAGCTTGGGAACGGTCGGGGAGACCCAGTACTTC. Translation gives CASSLGTVGETQYF.

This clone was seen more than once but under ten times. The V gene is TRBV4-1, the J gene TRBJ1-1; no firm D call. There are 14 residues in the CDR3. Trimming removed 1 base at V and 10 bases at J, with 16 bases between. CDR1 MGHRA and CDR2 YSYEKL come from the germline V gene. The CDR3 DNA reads TGCGCCAGCAGCCAAGTCGGCGGAGAGAGGGTAGCTTTCTTT. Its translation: CASSQVGGERVAFF.

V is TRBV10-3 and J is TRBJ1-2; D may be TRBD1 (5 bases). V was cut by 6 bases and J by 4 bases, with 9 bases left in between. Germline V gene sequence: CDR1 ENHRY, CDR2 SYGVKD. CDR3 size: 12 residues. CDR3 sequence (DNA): TGTGCCATCAGACTTGGGGCCTATGGCTACACCTTC. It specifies CAIRLGAYGYTF.

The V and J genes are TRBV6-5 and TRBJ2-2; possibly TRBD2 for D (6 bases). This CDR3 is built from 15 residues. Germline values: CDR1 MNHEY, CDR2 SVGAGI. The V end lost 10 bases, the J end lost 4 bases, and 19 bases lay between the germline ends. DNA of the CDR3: TGTGCCACACGGGCAAGGAGGGCTGGCACCGGGGAGCTGTTTTTT. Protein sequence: CATRARRAGTGELFF.

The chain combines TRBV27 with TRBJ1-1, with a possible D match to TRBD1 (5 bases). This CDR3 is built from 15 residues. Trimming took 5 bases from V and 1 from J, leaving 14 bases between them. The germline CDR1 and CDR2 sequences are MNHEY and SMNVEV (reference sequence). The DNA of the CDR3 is TGTGCCAGCAGTCTTAGACAGCGAACGAACACTGAAGCTTTCTTT. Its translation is CASSLRQRTNTEAFF.

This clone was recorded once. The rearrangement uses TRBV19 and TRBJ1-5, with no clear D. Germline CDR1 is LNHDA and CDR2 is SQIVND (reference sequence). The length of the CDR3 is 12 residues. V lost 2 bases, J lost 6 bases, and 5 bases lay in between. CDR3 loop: CASSIKGQPQHF. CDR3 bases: TGTGCCAGTAGTATAAAGGGTCAGCCCCAGCATTTT.

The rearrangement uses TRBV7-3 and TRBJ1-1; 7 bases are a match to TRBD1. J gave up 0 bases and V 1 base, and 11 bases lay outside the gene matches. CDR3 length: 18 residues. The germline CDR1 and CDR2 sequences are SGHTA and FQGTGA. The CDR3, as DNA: TGTGCCAGCAGCTTAATTCTGGGCAACAGGGGTATGAACACTGAAGCTTTCTTT. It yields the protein CASSLILGNRGMNTEAFF.

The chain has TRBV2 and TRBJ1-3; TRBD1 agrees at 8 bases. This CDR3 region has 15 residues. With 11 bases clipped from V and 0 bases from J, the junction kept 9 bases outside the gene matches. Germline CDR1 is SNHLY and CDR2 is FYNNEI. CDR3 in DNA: TGTGCCTCCCACAGGGGGAGATTCTCTGGAAACACCATATATTTT. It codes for CASHRGRFSGNTIYF.

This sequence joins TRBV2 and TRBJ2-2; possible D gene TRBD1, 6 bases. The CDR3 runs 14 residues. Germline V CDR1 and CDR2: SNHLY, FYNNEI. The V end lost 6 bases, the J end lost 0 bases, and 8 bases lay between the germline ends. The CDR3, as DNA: TGTGCCAGCAGAGGACAGTCGAACACCGGGGAGCTGTTTTTT. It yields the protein CASRGQSNTGELFF.

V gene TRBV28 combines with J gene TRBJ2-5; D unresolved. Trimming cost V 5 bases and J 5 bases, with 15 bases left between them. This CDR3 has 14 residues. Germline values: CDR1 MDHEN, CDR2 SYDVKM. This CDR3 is CASSPPLIGETQYF. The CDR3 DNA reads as TGTGCCAGCAGTCCCCCTCTAATCGGGGAGACCCAGTACTTC.

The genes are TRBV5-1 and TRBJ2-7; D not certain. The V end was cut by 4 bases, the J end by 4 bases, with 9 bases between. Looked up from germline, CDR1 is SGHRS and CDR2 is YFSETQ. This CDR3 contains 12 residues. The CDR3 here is CASSRSLYEQYF. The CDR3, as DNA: TGCGCCAGCAGCCGGTCCCTTTACGAGCAGTACTTC.

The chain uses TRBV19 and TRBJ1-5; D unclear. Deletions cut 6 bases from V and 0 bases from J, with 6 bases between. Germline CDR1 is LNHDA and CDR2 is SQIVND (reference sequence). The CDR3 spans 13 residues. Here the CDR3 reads CASREYSNQPQHF. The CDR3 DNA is TGTGCCAGTAGGGAGTATAGCAATCAGCCCCAGCATTTT.

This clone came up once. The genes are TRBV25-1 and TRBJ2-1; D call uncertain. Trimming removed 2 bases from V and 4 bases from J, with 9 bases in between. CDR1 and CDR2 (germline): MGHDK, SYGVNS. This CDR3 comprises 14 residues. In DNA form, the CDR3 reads TGTGCCAGCAGTGAAGTAAGAAGGTACAATGAGCAGTTCTTC. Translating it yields CASSEVRRYNEQFF.

Here the CDR3 reads CASSWGRNPGTEYNEQFF. The CDR3 DNA follows: TGCGCCAGCAGCTGGGGGCGAAACCCCGGGACAGAATACAATGAGCAGTTCTTC. The chain employs TRBV5-1 and TRBJ2-1; 7 bases map to TRBD1. The CDR3 totals 18 residues. V lost 3 bases and J lost 4; bases outside the gene matches: 16. Germline-derived CDR1 and CDR2 are SGHRS and YFSETQ.

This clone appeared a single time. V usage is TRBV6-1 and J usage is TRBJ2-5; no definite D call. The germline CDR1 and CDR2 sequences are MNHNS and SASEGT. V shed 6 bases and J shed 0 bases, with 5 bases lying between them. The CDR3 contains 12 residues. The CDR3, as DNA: TGTGCCAGCAGCATTTACCAAGAGACCCAGTACTTC. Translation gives CASSIYQETQYF.

The DNA of the CDR3 is TGCAGCGTCCGAAGGGACAGAGACACCGGGGAGCTGTTTTTT. Translating gives CSVRRDRDTGELFF. The chain is built from TRBV29-1 and TRBJ2-2; TRBD1 agrees at 7 bases. V shed 6 bases, J shed 3 bases, and the junction held 7 bases outside the gene matches. Germline CDR1 and CDR2: SQVTM and ANQGSEA. The CDR3 totals 14 residues.

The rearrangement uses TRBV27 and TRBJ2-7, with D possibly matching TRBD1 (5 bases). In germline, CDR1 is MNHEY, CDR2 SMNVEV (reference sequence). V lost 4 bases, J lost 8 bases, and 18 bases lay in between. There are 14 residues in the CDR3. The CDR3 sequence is CASSSPQALRKQYF. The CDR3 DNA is TGTGCCAGCAGTTCTCCACAGGCACTACGGAAGCAGTACTTC.

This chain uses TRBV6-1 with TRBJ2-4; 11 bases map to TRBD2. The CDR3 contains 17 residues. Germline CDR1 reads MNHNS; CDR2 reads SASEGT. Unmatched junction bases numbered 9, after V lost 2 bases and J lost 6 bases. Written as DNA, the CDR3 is TGTGCCAGCAGTGAAAGGGCTAGCGGGAGGAAGAGAAACATTCAGTACTTC. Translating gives CASSERASGRKRNIQYF.

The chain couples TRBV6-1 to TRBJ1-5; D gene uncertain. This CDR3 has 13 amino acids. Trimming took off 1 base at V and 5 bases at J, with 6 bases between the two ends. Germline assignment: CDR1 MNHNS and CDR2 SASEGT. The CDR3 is CASSEGPYQPQHF. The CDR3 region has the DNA TGTGCCAGCAGTGAAGGGCCGTATCAGCCCCAGCATTTT.

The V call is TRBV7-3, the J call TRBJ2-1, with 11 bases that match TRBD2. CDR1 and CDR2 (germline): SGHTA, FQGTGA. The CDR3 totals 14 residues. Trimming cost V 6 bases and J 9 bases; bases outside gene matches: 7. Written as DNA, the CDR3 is TGTGCCAGCAGTGTAGCGGGAGGGCCGGGTGAGCAGTTCTTC. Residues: CASSVAGGPGEQFF.

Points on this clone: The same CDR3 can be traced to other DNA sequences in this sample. The CDR3 here is CASSLRDRQETQYF. The CDR3 DNA is TGTGCCAGCAGCTTAAGGGACAGACAAGAGACCCAGTACTTC. The chain employs TRBV7-2 and TRBJ2-5, with 7 bases matching TRBD1. Trimming took 2 bases from V and 2 from J; bases not matched to a gene: 2. This CDR3 comprises 14 residues. Germline CDR1 is SGHTA and CDR2 is FQGNSA.

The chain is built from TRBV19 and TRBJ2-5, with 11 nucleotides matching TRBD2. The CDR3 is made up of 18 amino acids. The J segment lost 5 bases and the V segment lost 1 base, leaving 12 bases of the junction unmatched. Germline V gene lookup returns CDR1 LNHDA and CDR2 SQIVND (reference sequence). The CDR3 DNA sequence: TGTGCCAGTAGTATAGGTTGGCTAGCGGGAGGACCGGGGGAGACCCAGTACTTC. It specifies CASSIGWLAGGPGETQYF.

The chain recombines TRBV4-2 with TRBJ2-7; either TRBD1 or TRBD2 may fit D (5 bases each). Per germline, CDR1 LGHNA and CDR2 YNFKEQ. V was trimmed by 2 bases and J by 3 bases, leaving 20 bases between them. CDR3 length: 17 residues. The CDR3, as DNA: TGTGCCAGCAGCCAAAGTTTACTCGGGACCGCTTTCTACGAGCAGTACTTC. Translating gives CASSQSLLGTAFYEQYF.

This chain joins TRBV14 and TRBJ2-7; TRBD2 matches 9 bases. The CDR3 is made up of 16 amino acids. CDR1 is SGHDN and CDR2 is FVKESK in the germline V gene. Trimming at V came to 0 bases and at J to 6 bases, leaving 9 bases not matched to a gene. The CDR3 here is CASSQELREGQIEQYF. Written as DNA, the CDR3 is TGTGCCAGCAGCCAAGAGTTGCGGGAGGGCCAGATCGAGCAGTACTTC.

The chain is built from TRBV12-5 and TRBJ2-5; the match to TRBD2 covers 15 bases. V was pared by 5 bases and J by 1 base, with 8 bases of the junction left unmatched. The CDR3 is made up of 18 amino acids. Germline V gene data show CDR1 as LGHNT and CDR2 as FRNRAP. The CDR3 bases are TGTGCTAGTGGTGGGACTAGCGGGAGGCCCCATATCCAAGAGACCCAGTACTTC. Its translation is CASGGTSGRPHIQETQYF.